A single sample gave rise to the 19 T cell receptor beta chains below, sequenced in a study of blood T cell repertoires in COVID-19. The protocol was immunoSEQ multiplex PCR, while the TCRdb copy is restricted to in-frame clones and leaves out a portion. The sample has fewer than 150,000 clones; about 80% are singletons. The sample comprised peripheral blood. The receptors shown here come from a woman in her forties or fifties with acute or convalescent COVID-19.

The chain has TRBV15 and TRBJ1-3; no definite D call. V lost 5 bases, J lost 0 bases, and 8 bases lay in between. Germline V gene lookup returns CDR1 LNHNV and CDR2 YYDKDF (reference sequence). The CDR3 length is 14 residues. CDR3 DNA: TGTGCCACCAGCCACAGAAGCTCTGGAAACACCATATATTTT. As protein: CATSHRSSGNTIYF.

This clone was found a few times. The J gene is TRBJ1-5, the V gene TRBV19; 12 bases match TRBD1. J lost 5 bases, V lost 7 bases, and 9 bases had no gene match. Germline CDR1 and CDR2: LNHDA and SQIVND (reference sequence). CDR3 size: 16 residues. Here the CDR3 reads CASNKPGQGADQPQHF. The CDR3 coding sequence is TGTGCCAGTAACAAACCGGGACAGGGGGCGGATCAGCCCCAGCATTTT.

The V and J genes are TRBV2 and TRBJ1-5, with D perhaps matching TRBD1 (6 bases). This CDR3 region has 15 residues. With 4 bases removed from V and 6 bases from J, the gap between germline ends came to 16 bases. CDR1 is SNHLY, CDR2 FYNNEI, per germline. In DNA, the CDR3 is TGTGCCAGCAGTGCCCCCGGGGGGCGCGGTCAGCCCCAGCATTTT. Translation: CASSAPGGRGQPQHF.

The chain couples TRBV30 to TRBJ2-7; perhaps TRBD2 as D (5 bases). This CDR3 contains 13 residues. Germline CDR1 and CDR2: GTSNPN and SVGIG (reference sequence). V lost 1 base to trimming and J lost 3 bases, with 10 bases between them. CDR3 sequence: CAWSGSGGYEQYF. The CDR3 bases are TGTGCCTGGAGTGGCTCTGGAGGCTACGAGCAGTACTTC.

A few counts support this clone. This sequence joins TRBV11-2 and TRBJ2-2; TRBD1 matches 10 bases. Germline CDR1 SGHAT, CDR2 FQNNGV. This CDR3 is 18 amino acids long. V lost 2 bases and J lost 6; bases outside the gene matches: 12. CDR3 residues: CASSLRSSGQGKAGELFF. CDR3 coding DNA: TGTGCCAGCAGCTTACGTAGTTCGGGACAGGGGAAGGCCGGGGAGCTGTTTTTT.

The chain links TRBV6-1 to TRBJ1-1; D is possibly TRBD1 (6 bases). Deletions cut 3 bases from V and 11 bases from J, with 13 bases between. The CDR3 is 12 residues long. Germline loops: CDR1 MNHNS, CDR2 SASEGT. The CDR3 DNA sequence: TGTGCCAGCAGTGATTTTCCAGGGGAGGCTTTCTTT. This sequence encodes CASSDFPGEAFF.

The chain employs TRBV11-2 and TRBJ1-6; 7 bases are a match to TRBD1. Germline-derived CDR1 and CDR2 are SGHAT and FQNNGV. V was pared by 6 bases and J by 0 bases, with 5 bases of the junction left unmatched. The CDR3 covers 16 residues. The CDR3 DNA is TGTGCCAGCAGAAAGACAGGGAGCTCCTATAATTCACCCCTCCACTTT. It yields the protein CASRKTGSSYNSPLHF.

The V gene is TRBV20-1, the J gene TRBJ2-3, with TRBD1 matching over 10 bases. Germline CDR1 is DFQATT and CDR2 is SNEGSKA (reference sequence). The CDR3 has 15 amino acids. Trimming took 5 bases from V and 0 from J; bases not matched to a gene: 5. DNA for the CDR3: TGCAGTGCTTGTGACAGGGGGCGAAGCACAGATACGCAGTATTTT. Amino acid sequence: CSACDRGRSTDTQYF.

This clone was observed a handful of times. This chain uses TRBV7-2 with TRBJ1-2; a possible D gene is TRBD1 (6 bases). Trimming removed 5 bases from V and 8 bases from J, with 33 bases in between. Germline V lookup: CDR1 SGHTA, CDR2 FQGNSA. The CDR3 is made up of 19 amino acids. CDR3 in DNA: TGTGCCAGCAGCCGGACTCCTACAGGGAACAGCCTTGGCGTTGGAGGCTACACCTTC. Translated: CASSRTPTGNSLGVGGYTF. Using reference TRBV7-2 and TRBJ1-2 for the parts outside the CDR3, the full variable domain is GAGVSQSPSNKVTEKGKDVELRCDPISGHTALYWYRQSLGQGLEFLIYFQGNSAPDKSGLPSDRFSAERTGGSVSTLTIQRTQQEDSAVYLCASSRTPTGNSLGVGGYTFGSGTRLTVV.

This chain joins TRBV19 and TRBJ1-2; a possible D gene is TRBD1 (5 bases). CDR3 size: 14 residues. CDR1 and CDR2 from the germline V gene are LNHDA and SQIVND (reference sequence). V lost 7 bases and J 4 bases, leaving 16 bases between the germline ends. Written as DNA, the CDR3 is TGTGCCAGTAACTTACAGGCCGGGGGCTATGGCTACACCTTC. It is translated as CASNLQAGGYGYTF.

This chain links TRBV6-5 with TRBJ2-1; D possibly corresponds to TRBD2 (5 bases). Trimming shortened V by 10 bases and J by 7 bases, and 14 bases separated the two germline ends. Germline CDR1 MNHEY, CDR2 SVGAGI. The length of the CDR3 is 12 residues. DNA of the CDR3: TGTGCCACCTTAGCGCGCGGGAATGAGCAGTTCTTC. It is translated as CATLARGNEQFF.

This rearrangement joins TRBV6-5 to TRBJ1-2; D remains ambiguous. In germline, CDR1 is MNHEY, CDR2 SVGAGI. The CDR3 totals 12 residues. Trimming pared 2 bases from V and 2 bases from J, leaving 3 bases between. Written as DNA, the CDR3 is TGTGCCAGCAGTTACCAGAACTATGGCTACACCTTC. Translating it yields CASSYQNYGYTF.

The chain joins TRBV20-1 to TRBJ1-2; D is ambiguous. Trimming stripped 6 bases from V and 8 bases from J, with 10 bases between. The germline gives CDR1 DFQATT, CDR2 SNEGSKA (reference sequence). The CDR3 has 10 residues. CDR3 coding DNA: TGCAGTGCAAGCCTCGGGGGCTACACCTTC. Protein: CSASLGGYTF.

The chain joins TRBV28 to TRBJ1-1, with 9 bases aligning to TRBD1. V was clipped by 5 bases and J by 1 base; unmatched bases: 2. Germline V gene lookup returns CDR1 MDHEN and CDR2 SYDVKM. The CDR3 is 14 residues long. In DNA, the CDR3 is TGTGCCAGCAGTGGACAGGGGCGGAACACTGAAGCTTTCTTT. Its translation: CASSGQGRNTEAFF. Complete variable domain (other parts from reference TRBV28 and TRBJ1-1): DVKVTQSSRYLVKRTGEKVFLECVQDMDHENMFWYRQDPGLGLRLIYFSYDVKMKEKGDIPEGYSVSREKKERFSLILESASTNQTSMYLCASSGQGRNTEAFFGQGTRLTVV.

The genes are TRBV5-1 and TRBJ1-2; D not certain. Between the trimmed V and J ends, which lost 3 bases and 5 bases, there was a span of 8 bases. Looked up from germline, CDR1 is SGHRS and CDR2 is YFSETQ. The CDR3 has 12 amino acids. CDR3 nucleotide sequence: TGCGCCAGCAGCTCGGAGGGTTATGGCTACACCTTC. This sequence encodes CASSSEGYGYTF.

A few counts support this clone. The chain uses TRBV12-5 and TRBJ2-3; 7 nucleotides match TRBD1. The germline V gene has CDR1 LGHNT and CDR2 FRNRAP. V lost 0 bases to trimming and J lost 2 bases; unmatched junction nucleotides: 5. The length of the CDR3 is 16 residues. The CDR3: CASGLVQQGFTDTQYF. In nucleotides, the CDR3 is TGTGCTAGTGGTTTGGTACAACAGGGGTTCACAGATACGCAGTATTTT.

This clone was seen only a few times. The chain uses TRBV10-3 and TRBJ2-2; D remains unclear. CDR1 is ENHRY and CDR2 is SYGVKD in the germline V gene. The V end lost 5 bases, the J end lost 6 bases, and 16 bases lay between the germline ends. CDR3 length: 15 residues. This CDR3 reads CAISSTPIGAGELFF. The CDR3 nucleotides are TGTGCCATCAGTTCAACCCCGATAGGAGCCGGGGAGCTGTTTTTT.

This clone was seen only once. The CDR3 nucleotides are TGTGCCAGCAGCTTAGAGACAGCTACTGGCTACACCTTC. It codes for CASSLETATGYTF. The chain carries TRBV7-8 and TRBJ1-2; D is perhaps TRBD1 (5 bases). The germline V and J ends were trimmed by 1 base and 7 bases, with 10 bases remaining between them. From germline, CDR1 is SGHVS and CDR2 FQNEAQ. The CDR3 covers 13 residues. The whole variable domain, remainder taken from reference TRBV7-8 and TRBJ1-2, is GAGVSQSPRYKVAKRGQDVALRCDPISGHVSLFWYQQALGQGPEFLTYFQNEAQLDKSGLPSDRFFAERPEGSVSTLKIQRTQQEDSAVYLCASSLETATGYTFGSGTRLTVV.

This clone has more than one count but fewer than ten. V usage is TRBV28 and J usage is TRBJ1-6; unclear D gene. Germline V gene lookup returns CDR1 MDHEN and CDR2 SYDVKM. This CDR3 spans 14 amino acids. Trimming cost V 3 bases and J 7 bases, with 10 bases left between them. The CDR3 DNA is TGTGCCAGCAGTTTGGTCAGAACAAATTCACCCCTCCACTTT. Its protein is CASSLVRTNSPLHF.